This T cell receptor (beta chain) was recorded in a study of cytomegalovirus exposure and HLA in healthy donors. Study-wide results and caveats: When the data were analyzed later, several of the most significant clusters appeared to be linked to common viral pathogens. Later analysis found that TCR beta chains associated with HLA were more clonally expanded than other, equally common chains. An analysis done earlier found most TCR beta V segments productive about 87% or about 30% of the time.

Use of 60 Vbeta and 13 Jbeta primers characterized the PCR. The assay was immunoSEQ multiplex PCR, and TCRdb's table has in-frame clones only and misses some. The table has a few hundred thousand clones, under 80% seen once. Trimming took off 5 bases at V and 3 bases at J, with 12 bases between the two ends. Germline CDR1 reads SGHRS; CDR2 reads YFSETQ. The CDR3 consists of 13 residues. Only one count was recorded for this clone. Its specificity is unknown. This chain links TRBV5-1 with TRBJ2-7, with D perhaps TRBD2 (5 bases). This TCR derives from a female donor in good health and CMV-seronegative. Sequenced: PBMCs. The CDR3 sequence is CASRSTRDYEQYF. In nucleotides, the CDR3 is TGCGCCAGCAGGTCTACTAGAGACTACGAGCAGTACTTC.